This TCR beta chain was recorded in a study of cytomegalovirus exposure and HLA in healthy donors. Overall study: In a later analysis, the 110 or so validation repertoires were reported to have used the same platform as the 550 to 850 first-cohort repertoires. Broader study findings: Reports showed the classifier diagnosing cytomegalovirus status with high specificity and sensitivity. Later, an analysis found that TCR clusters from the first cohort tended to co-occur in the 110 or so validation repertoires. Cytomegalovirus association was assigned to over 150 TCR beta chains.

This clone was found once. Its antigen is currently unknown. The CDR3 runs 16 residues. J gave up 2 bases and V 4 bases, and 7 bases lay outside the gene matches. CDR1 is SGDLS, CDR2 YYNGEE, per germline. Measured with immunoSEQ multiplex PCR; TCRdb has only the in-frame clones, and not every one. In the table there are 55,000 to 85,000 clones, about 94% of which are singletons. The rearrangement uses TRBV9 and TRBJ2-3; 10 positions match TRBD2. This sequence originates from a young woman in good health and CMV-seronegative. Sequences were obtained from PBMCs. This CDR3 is CASSPRTSGFTDTQYF. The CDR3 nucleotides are TGTGCCAGCAGCCCCCGGACTAGCGGATTCACAGATACGCAGTATTTT.